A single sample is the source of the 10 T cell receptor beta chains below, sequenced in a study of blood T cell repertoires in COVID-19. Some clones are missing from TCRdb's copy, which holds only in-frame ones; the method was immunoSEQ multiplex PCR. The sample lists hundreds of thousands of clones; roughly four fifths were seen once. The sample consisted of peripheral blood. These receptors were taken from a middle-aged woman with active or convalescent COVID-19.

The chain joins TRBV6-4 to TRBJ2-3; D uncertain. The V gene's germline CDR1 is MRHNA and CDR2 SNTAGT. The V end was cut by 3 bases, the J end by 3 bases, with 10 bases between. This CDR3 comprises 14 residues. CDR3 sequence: CASSDSQETDTQYF. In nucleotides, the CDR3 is TGTGCCAGCAGTGATAGTCAAGAGACAGATACGCAGTATTTT.

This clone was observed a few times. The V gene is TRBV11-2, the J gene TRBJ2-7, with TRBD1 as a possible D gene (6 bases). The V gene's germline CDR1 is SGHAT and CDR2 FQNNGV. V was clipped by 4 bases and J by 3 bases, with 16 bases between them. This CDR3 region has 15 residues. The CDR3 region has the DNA TGTGCCAGCAGCTATGCGCCCGGACAGAACTACGAGCAGTACTTC. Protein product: CASSYAPGQNYEQYF.

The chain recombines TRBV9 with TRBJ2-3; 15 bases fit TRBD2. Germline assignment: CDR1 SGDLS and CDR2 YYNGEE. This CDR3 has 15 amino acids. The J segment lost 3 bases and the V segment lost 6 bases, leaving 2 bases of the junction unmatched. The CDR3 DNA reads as TGTGCCAGCAAAGGGACTAGCGGGGGGACAGATACGCAGTATTTT. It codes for CASKGTSGGTDTQYF.

CDR3 residues: CASRTIVTDTQYF. The CDR3 DNA reads as TGTGCCAGCAGAACCATAGTCACAGATACGCAGTATTTT. The chain carries TRBV12-1 and TRBJ2-3; the DNA was not used to check the table's D call, TRBD2. TRBV12-1 is given as a pseudogene. The CDR3 runs 13 residues.

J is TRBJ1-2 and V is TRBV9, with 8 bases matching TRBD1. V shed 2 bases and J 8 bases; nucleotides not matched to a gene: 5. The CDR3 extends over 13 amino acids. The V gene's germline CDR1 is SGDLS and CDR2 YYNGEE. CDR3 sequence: CASSVDRGGGYTF. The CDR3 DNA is TGTGCCAGCAGCGTCGACAGGGGTGGCGGCTACACCTTC. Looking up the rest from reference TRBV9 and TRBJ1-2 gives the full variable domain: DSGVTQTPKHLITATGQRVTLRCSPRSGDLSVYWYQQSLDQGLQFLIQYYNGEERAKGNILERFSAQQFPDLHSELNLSSLELGDSALYFCASSVDRGGGYTFGSGTRLTVV.

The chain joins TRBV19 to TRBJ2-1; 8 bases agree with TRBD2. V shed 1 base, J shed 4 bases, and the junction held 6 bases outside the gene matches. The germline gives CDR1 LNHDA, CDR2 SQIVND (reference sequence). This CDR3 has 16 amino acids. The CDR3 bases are TGTGCCAGTAGTATAGTAGAGGCGGGAGGTTACAATGAGCAGTTCTTC. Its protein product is CASSIVEAGGYNEQFF.

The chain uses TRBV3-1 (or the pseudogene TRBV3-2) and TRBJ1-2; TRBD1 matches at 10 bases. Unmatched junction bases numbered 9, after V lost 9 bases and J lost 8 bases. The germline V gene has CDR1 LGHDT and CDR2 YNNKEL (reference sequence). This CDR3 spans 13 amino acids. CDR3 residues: CASTIGQGGGYTF. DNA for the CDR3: TGTGCCAGTACCATCGGACAGGGGGGAGGCTACACCTTC.

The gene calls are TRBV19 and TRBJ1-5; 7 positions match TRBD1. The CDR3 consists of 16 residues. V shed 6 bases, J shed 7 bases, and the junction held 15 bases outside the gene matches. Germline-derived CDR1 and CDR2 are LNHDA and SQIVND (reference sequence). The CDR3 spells CASRYDTTGIGQPQHF. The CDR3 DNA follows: TGTGCCAGTAGATACGATACGACAGGGATAGGACAGCCCCAGCATTTT.

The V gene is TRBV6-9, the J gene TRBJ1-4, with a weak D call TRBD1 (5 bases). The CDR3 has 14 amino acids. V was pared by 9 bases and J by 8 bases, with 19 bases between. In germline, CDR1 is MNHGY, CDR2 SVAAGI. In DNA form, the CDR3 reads TGTGCCAGGACACCCGGGGGTGGAAGGGAAAAACTGTTTTTT. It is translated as CARTPGGGREKLFF.

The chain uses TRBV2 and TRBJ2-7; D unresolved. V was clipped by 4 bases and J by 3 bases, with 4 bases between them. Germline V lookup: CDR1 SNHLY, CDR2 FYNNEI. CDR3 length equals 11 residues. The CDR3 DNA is TGTGCCAGCAGTGGTAACTACGAGCAGTACTTC. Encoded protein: CASSGNYEQYF.